This T cell receptor (beta chain) was retrieved from a study of beta chain features in type 1 diabetes. Findings of the study overall: VDJ junctions from patients with type 1 diabetes contained fewer insertions and more deletions.

As concerns this clone: Its antigen is undetermined.

Trimming cost V 7 bases and J 2 bases, with 11 bases left between them. Germline values: CDR1 SNHLY, CDR2 FYNNEI. The CDR3 extends over 13 amino acids. What was sequenced were expressed TCRB transcripts, since all of the isolated RNA had been reverse transcribed. Here immunoSEQ multiplex PCR was the method, and the copy in TCRdb shows in-frame clones only, minus some. The sample lists about 230,000 clones, more than 9% occurring once. This sequence originates from a woman between 18 and 29 years old in good health. Sequenced material: naive CD4+ T cells from blood. The genes are TRBV2 and TRBJ1-1, with D tentatively TRBD1 (5 bases). In nucleotides, the CDR3 is TGTGCCAGCACTCGGGGGGGTAACACTGAAGCTTTCTTT. Translation gives CASTRGGNTEAFF.